The entry that follows covers one T cell receptor beta chain sequence. Antigen: not known. At the survey level, the v3.0 immunoSEQ assay was run. In sequencing, about 40,000-50,000 T-cell genomes per sample were targeted. TCRdb keeps only in-frame clones here, not all; method: immunoSEQ multiplex PCR. The sample contains more than 10,000 clones, 77% of which appear only once. This CDR3 spans 13 amino acids. CDR1 and CDR2 (germline): SNHLY, FYNNEI. Between the trimmed V and J ends, which lost 11 bases and 4 bases, there was a span of 17 bases. The sample is drawn from a study of long-term antiretroviral therapy in people with HIV. Study observations and caveats: Pre-ART-expanded clones dominated the repertoire at all time points. CDR3 lengths in HIV samples spanned a narrower range than controls.

The origin of this receptor is a woman aged 40 to 50 with HIV. The source material was unsorted PBMCs, sampled 0.5 years before starting antiretroviral therapy. This chain links TRBV2 with TRBJ2-5; D uncertain. The CDR3 DNA reads as TGTGCCGACCGCCCGGAAAACAGAGAGACCCAGTACTTC. Its protein product is CADRPENRETQYF.